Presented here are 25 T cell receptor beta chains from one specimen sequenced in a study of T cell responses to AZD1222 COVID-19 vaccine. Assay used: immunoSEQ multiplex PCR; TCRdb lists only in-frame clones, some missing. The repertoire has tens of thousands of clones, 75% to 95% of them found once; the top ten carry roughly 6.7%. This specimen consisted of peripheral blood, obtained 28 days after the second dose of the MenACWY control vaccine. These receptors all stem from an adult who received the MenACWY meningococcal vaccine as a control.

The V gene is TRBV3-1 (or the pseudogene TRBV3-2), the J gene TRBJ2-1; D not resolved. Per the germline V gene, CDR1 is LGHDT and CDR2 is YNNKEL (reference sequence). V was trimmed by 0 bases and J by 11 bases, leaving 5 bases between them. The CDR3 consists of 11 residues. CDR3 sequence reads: CASSQESKQFF. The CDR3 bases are TGTGCCAGCAGCCAAGAAAGTAAGCAGTTCTTC.

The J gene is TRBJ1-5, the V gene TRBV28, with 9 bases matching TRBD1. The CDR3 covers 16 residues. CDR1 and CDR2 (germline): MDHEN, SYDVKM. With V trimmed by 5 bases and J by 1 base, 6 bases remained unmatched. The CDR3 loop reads CASSPTGGLSNQPQHF. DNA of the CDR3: TGTGCCAGCAGTCCAACAGGGGGCTTAAGCAATCAGCCCCAGCATTTT.

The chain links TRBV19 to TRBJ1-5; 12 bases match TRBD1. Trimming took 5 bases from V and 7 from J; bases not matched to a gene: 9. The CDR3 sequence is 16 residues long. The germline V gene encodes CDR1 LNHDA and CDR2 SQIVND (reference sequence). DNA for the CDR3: TGTGCCAGTAGTGCACCGGGACAGGGGGCTCGCCAGCCCCAGCATTTT. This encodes CASSAPGQGARQPQHF.

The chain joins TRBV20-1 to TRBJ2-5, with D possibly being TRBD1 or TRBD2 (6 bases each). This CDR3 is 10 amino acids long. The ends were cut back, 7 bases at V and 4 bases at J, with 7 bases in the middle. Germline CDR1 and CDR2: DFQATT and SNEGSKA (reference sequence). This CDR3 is CSGGAETQYF. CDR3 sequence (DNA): TGCAGTGGGGGGGCAGAGACCCAGTACTTC.

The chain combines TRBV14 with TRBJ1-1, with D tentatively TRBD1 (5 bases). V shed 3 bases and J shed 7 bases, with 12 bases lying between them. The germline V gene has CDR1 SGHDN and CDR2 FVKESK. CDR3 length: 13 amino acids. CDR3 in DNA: TGTGCCAGCAGCCAGTCTAGGGGCGGTGAAGCTTTCTTT. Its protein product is CASSQSRGGEAFF.

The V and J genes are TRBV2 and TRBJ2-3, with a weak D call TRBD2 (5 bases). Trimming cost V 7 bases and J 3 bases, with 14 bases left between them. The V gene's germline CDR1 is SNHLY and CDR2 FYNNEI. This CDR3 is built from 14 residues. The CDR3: CASKFEGTTDTQYF. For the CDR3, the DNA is TGTGCCAGCAAATTTGAGGGAACAACAGATACGCAGTATTTT.

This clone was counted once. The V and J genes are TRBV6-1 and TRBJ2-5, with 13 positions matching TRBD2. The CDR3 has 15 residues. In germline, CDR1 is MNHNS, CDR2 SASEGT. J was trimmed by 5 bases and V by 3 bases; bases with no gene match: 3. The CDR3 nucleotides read TGTGCCAGCAGTGAGACTAGCGGGAGGCTGGAGACCCAGTACTTC. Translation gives CASSETSGRLETQYF.

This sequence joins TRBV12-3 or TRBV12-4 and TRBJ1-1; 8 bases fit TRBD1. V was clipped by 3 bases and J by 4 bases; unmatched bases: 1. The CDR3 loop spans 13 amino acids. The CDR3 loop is CASSFGQGTEAFF. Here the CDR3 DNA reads TGTGCCAGCAGTTTTGGACAGGGCACTGAAGCTTTCTTT.

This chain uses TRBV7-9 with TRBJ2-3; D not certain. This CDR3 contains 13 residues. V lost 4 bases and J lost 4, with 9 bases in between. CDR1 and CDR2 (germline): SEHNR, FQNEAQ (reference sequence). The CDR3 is CASSSRVADTQYF. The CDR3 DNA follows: TGTGCCAGCAGCTCCCGTGTAGCAGATACGCAGTATTTT.

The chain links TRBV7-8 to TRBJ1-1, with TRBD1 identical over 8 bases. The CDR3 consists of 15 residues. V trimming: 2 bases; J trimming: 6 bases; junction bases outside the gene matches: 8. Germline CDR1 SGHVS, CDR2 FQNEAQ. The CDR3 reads CASSLRRGQFPEAFF. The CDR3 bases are TGTGCCAGCAGCTTACGCAGGGGGCAGTTCCCTGAAGCTTTCTTT. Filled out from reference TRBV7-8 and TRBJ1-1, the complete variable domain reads GAGVSQSPRYKVAKRGQDVALRCDPISGHVSLFWYQQALGQGPEFLTYFQNEAQLDKSGLPSDRFFAERPEGSVSTLKIQRTQQEDSAVYLCASSLRRGQFPEAFFGQGTRLTVV.

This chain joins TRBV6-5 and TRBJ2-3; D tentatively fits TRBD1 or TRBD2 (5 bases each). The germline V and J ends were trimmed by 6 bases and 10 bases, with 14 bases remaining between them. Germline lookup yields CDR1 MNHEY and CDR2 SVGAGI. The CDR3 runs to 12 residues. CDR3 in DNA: TGTGCCAGCAGCCGCCGGGACGCCGCGCAGTATTTT. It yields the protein CASSRRDAAQYF.

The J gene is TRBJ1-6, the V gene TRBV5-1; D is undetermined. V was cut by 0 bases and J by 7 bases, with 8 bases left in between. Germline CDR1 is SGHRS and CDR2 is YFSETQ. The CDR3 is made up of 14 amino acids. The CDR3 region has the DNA TGCGCCAGCAGCTTGGTACCGGGAAATTCACCCCTCCACTTT. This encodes CASSLVPGNSPLHF.

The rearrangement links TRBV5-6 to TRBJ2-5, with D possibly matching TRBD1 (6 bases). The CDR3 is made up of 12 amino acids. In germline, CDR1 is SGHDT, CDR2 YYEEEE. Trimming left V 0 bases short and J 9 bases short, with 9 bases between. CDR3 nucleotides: TGTGCCAGCAGCTTGGCCACAGGGCCCCAGTACTTC. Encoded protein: CASSLATGPQYF.

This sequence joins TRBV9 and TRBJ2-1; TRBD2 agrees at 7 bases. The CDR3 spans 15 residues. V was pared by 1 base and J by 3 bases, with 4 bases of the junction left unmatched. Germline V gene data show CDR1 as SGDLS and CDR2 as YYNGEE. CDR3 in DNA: TGTGCCAGCAGCGTATTGGGACTAAACTACAATGAGCAGTTCTTC. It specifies CASSVLGLNYNEQFF.

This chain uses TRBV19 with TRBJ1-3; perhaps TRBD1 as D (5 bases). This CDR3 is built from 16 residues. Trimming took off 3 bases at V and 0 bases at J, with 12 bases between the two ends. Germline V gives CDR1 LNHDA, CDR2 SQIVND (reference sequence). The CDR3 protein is CASSIADSRSGNTIYF. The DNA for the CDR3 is TGTGCCAGTAGTATTGCTGACAGCCGCTCTGGAAACACCATATATTTT.

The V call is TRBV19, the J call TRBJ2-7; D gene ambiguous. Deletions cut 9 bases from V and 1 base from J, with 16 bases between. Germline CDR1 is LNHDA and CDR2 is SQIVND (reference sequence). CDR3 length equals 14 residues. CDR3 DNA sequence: TGTGCCAGAGAGGACCCCTGGATATCCTACGAGCAGTACTTC. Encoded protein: CAREDPWISYEQYF.

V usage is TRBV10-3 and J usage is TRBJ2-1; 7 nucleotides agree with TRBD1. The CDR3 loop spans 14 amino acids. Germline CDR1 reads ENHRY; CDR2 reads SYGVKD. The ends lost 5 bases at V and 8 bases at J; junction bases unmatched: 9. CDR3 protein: CAISRGRSGDEQFF. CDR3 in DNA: TGTGCCATCAGTAGGGGGCGTTCGGGCGATGAGCAGTTCTTC.

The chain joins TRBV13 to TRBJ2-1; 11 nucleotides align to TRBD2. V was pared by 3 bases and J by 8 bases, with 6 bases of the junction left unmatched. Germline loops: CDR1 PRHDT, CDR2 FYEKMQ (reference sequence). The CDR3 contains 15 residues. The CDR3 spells CASSFQLAGAHEQFF. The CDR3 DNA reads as TGTGCCAGCAGCTTCCAACTAGCGGGAGCCCATGAGCAGTTCTTC.

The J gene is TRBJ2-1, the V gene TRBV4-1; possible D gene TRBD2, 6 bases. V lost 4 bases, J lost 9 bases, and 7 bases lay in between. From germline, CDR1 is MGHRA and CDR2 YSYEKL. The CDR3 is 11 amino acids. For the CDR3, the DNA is TGCGCCAGCAGCCTAGCGGCTGAGCAGTTCTTC. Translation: CASSLAAEQFF.

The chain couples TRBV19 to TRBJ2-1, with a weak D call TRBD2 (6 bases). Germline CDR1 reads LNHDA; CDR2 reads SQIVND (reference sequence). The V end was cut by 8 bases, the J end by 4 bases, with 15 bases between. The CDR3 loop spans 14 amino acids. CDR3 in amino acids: CASALAAEYNEQFF. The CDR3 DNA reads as TGTGCCAGTGCCTTAGCGGCTGAATACAATGAGCAGTTCTTC.

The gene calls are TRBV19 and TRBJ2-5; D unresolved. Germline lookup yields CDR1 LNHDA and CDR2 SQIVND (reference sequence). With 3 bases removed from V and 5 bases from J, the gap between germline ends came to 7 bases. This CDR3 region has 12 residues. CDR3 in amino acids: CASSMNLETQYF. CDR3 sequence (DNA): TGTGCCAGTAGTATGAATCTGGAGACCCAGTACTTC.

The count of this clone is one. As DNA, the CDR3 is TGTGCCAGCAGCCCACGGAGGGGGAACACTGAAGCTTTCTTT. This encodes CASSPRRGNTEAFF. This chain connects TRBV6-5 to TRBJ1-1, with a possible D match to TRBD1 (5 bases). The CDR3 length is 14 residues. V was trimmed by 6 bases and J by 1 base, leaving 12 bases between them. Germline V lookup: CDR1 MNHEY, CDR2 SVGAGI.

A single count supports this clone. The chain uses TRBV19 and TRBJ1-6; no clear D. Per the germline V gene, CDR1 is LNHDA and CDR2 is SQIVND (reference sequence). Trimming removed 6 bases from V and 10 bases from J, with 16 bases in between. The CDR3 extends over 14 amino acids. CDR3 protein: CASRWADSGSPLHF. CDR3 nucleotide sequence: TGTGCCAGTAGATGGGCCGATTCGGGATCACCCCTCCACTTT.

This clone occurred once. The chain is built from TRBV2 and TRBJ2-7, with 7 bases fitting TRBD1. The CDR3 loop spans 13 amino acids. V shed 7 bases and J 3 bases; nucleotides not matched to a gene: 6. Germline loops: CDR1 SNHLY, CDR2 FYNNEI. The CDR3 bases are TGTGCCAGCAAACGGGACAGCAACTACGAGCAGTACTTC. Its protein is CASKRDSNYEQYF.

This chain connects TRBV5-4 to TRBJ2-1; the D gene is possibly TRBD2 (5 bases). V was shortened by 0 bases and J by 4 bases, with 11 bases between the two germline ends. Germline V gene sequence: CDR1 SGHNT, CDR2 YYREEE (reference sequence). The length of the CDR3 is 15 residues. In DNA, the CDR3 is TGTGCCAGCAGCTTGGTGGGTCTAGCTTACAATGAGCAGTTCTTC. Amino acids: CASSLVGLAYNEQFF.